Listed below are T cell receptor beta chains from one sample, sequenced in a study of blood T cell repertoires in COVID-19. Using immunoSEQ multiplex PCR, the repertoire was profiled, and TCRdb retains in-frame clones only, with some absent. Of 55,000 to 75,000 clones listed, over 80% are singletons. The sequenced material came from peripheral blood. The receptors come from a man aged 50 to 60 with active COVID-19. CDR3s include the opening cysteine and the closing phenylalanine or tryptophan. D genes are given only for firm matches. The size entry is marked missing in some rows and otherwise reads once, few, many or a size class.

V	J	D	size	DNA	CDR3
TRBV7-2	TRBJ2-4	TRBD2	NA	TGTGCCAGCAGCTTAGCGAGGACTAGTAACATTCAGTACTTC	CASSLARTSNIQYF
TRBV14	TRBJ2-5	NA	once	TGTGCCAGCAGCCCTACTACAATTAGTGGGACCCAGTACTTC	CASSPTTISGTQYF
TRBV29-1	TRBJ2-7	TRBD1	NA	TGCAGCGTTTCGGGACAGCGCTACGAGCAGTACTTC	CSVSGQRYEQYF
TRBV7-2	TRBJ2-3	TRBD2	NA	TGTGCCAGCAGCTCCGCTTCGCGGGGGGGCTCAGATACGCAGTATTTT	CASSSASRGGSDTQYF
TRBV7-6	TRBJ1-2	TRBD1	NA	TGTGCCAGCAGCTTCCGACAGGGCGCTAACTATGGCTACACCTTC	CASSFRQGANYGYTF
TRBV27	TRBJ1-2	NA	NA	TGTGCCAGCAGTTTATCGAGAGGAAACTATGGCTACACCTTC	CASSLSRGNYGYTF
TRBV12-3/TRBV12-4	TRBJ1-5	NA	NA	TGTGCCAGCAGTTTTACAGGGAATCAGCCCCAGCATTTT	CASSFTGNQPQHF
TRBV27	TRBJ1-1	NA	NA	TGTGCCAGCACTCTTCGGGGGGCTTACACTGAAGCTTTCTTT	CASTLRGAYTEAFF
TRBV14	TRBJ1-1	NA	NA	TGTGCCAGCAGCCAAGACATCGAAGCTTTCTTT	CASSQDIEAFF
TRBV7-8	TRBJ2-3	NA	NA	TGTGCCAGCAGCTTAGTGGGGAGGGGGAGATTCACAGATACGCAGTATTTT	CASSLVGRGRFTDTQYF
TRBV4-2	TRBJ1-1	NA	NA	TGTGCCAGCAGCCAAGTAGGGGGGGAAGGCACTGAAGCTTTCTTT	CASSQVGGEGTEAFF
TRBV5-6	TRBJ1-4	NA	NA	TGTGCCAGCAGCGGACTAAAGTGGGGCGAGAAACTGTTTTTT	CASSGLKWGEKLFF
TRBV19	TRBJ1-4	NA	NA	TGTGCCAGTAGTATAGGGGACACCCGGAATGAAAAACTGTTTTTT	CASSIGDTRNEKLFF
TRBV27	TRBJ1-2	NA	NA	TGTGCCAGCAGTTTAGCGGCAGGGAAAGCCCTTAACTATGGCTACACCTTC	CASSLAAGKALNYGYTF
TRBV24-1	TRBJ2-2	NA	NA	TGTGCCACCAGCGAGGACTGGTCATCCGGGGAGCTGTTTTTT	CATSEDWSSGELFF
TRBV7-2	TRBJ2-3	NA	NA	TGTGCCAGCAGTCCAGCGATCAATACGCAGTATTTT	CASSPAINTQYF
TRBV12-2	TRBJ2-7	NA	NA	TGTGCAAGTCGCCCCAGTTGGGCAGGGGGCTACGAGCAGTACTTC	CASRPSWAGGYEQYF
TRBV7-7	TRBJ1-4	TRBD1	NA	TGTGCTAGCAGCCCGGCCGGGACAGGAGGAGAAAAACTGTTTTTT	CASSPAGTGGEKLFF
TRBV3-1/TRBV3-2	TRBJ2-7	NA	NA	TGTGCCAGCAGCCACCGCAGGGGTTCCTCCTACGAGCAGTACTTC	CASSHRRGSSYEQYF
TRBV7-3	TRBJ2-1	TRBD2	once	TGTGCCAGCAGCTTAACTAGCGGGGGGTTCTTCAATGAGCAGTTCTTC	CASSLTSGGFFNEQFF
TRBV27	TRBJ1-5	NA	few	TGTGCCAGCAGTCTTGACAGTCCCAATCAGCCCCAGCATTTT	CASSLDSPNQPQHF
TRBV18	TRBJ2-1	NA	once	TGTGCCAGCTCACCACAAACAGGTGCAAGCTCCTACAATGAGCAGTTCTTC	CASSPQTGASSYNEQFF
TRBV6-5	TRBJ1-1	TRBD1	NA	TGTGCCAGCAACACAGGGGCCACACGGACTGAAGCTTTCTTT	CASNTGATRTEAFF
TRBV6-6	TRBJ2-5	NA	NA	TGTGCCAGCAGTTACTCGGGGGGTCAAGAGACCCAGTACTTC	CASSYSGGQETQYF
TRBV30	TRBJ2-2	NA	NA	TGTGCCTGGACAGGGTTCAACACCGGGGAGCTGTTTTTT	CAWTGFNTGELFF
TRBV6-5	TRBJ2-7	TRBD2	NA	TGTGCCAGCAGACTAGCGGGAGTCTCCTACGAGCAGTACTTC	CASRLAGVSYEQYF
TRBV4-2	TRBJ2-7	TRBD1	NA	TGTGCCAGCAGCCTCCTACAGGGGGCTATTTACGAGCAGTACTTC	CASSLLQGAIYEQYF
TRBV4-1	TRBJ2-1	TRBD2	NA	TGCGCCAGCAGCCATCGCGGGGGGGCTTATTCAGACAATGAGCAGTTCTTC	CASSHRGGAYSDNEQFF
TRBV2	TRBJ2-1	NA	NA	TGTGCCAGCAGTGGTAGCCCGGCCTACAATGAGCAGTTCTTC	CASSGSPAYNEQFF
TRBV7-9	TRBJ1-2	TRBD1	NA	TGTGCCAGCAGCTCCGGACAGGGGGACTATGGCTACACCTTC	CASSSGQGDYGYTF
TRBV28	TRBJ1-1	NA	NA	TGTGCCAGCAGCCCAAACCTCGGGGGGCGGAACACTGAAGCTTTCTTT	CASSPNLGGRNTEAFF
TRBV28	TRBJ2-1	NA	NA	TGTGCCAGCAGACGCGGAAACTCCTACAATGAGCAGTTCTTC	CASRRGNSYNEQFF
TRBV28	TRBJ1-1	TRBD1	NA	TGTGCCAGCAGCCTGAGACAGGGGGCATTTGAAGCTTTCTTT	CASSLRQGAFEAFF
TRBV7-2	TRBJ2-4	TRBD2	NA	TGTGCCAGCAGCTTGGGACTAGCAGAAAACATTCAGTACTTC	CASSLGLAENIQYF
TRBV24-1	TRBJ2-1	TRBD2	NA	TGTGCCACCAGTGATCCAACCGGGACTAGCGGCAATGAGCAGTTCTTC	CATSDPTGTSGNEQFF
TRBV14	TRBJ2-3	TRBD2	NA	TGTGCCAGCAGCCAAGTAGCGGGAATAGATACGCAGTATTTT	CASSQVAGIDTQYF
TRBV13	TRBJ2-7	NA	NA	TGTGCCAGCAGCTTAAAAATAACGGCAGGGGTTGGCGAGCAGTACTTC	CASSLKITAGVGEQYF
TRBV28	TRBJ2-1	TRBD2	NA	TGTGCCAGCAGTTCCCGATCTAGCGGGGGCCACAATGAGCAGTTCTTC	CASSSRSSGGHNEQFF
TRBV6-5	TRBJ2-2	NA	few	TGTGCCAGCTCTATAGAGGCGAACACCGGGGAGCTGTTTTTT	CASSIEANTGELFF
TRBV6-5	TRBJ2-7	TRBD1	NA	TGTGCCAGCAGTCGGGGACAGATCTCCTACGAGCAGTACTTC	CASSRGQISYEQYF
TRBV30	TRBJ2-5	TRBD2	once	TGTGCCTGGAGCCAGACTAGCAGACAAGAGACCCAGTACTTC	CAWSQTSRQETQYF
TRBV5-1	TRBJ2-2	TRBD1	NA	TGCGCCAGCAGCGTTGACAGGGGTGCCACCGGGGAGCTGTTTTTT	CASSVDRGATGELFF
TRBV6-5	TRBJ2-1	TRBD2	NA	TGTGCCAGCAGTTCAACTAGCGGGACCGTCAACAATGAGCAGTTCTTC	CASSSTSGTVNNEQFF
TRBV28	TRBJ1-5	TRBD1	once	TGTGCCAGCGGCCGGGGACAGGGCATTCCGACTAAGCCCCAGCATTTT	CASGRGQGIPTKPQHF